This T cell receptor beta chain was sequenced during a study of T cells after yellow fever vaccination. Study-wide results and caveats: At under 98% for CD4 and just over 85% for CD8, most primary-vaccination clones showed up again after the booster.

TCRdb called the 5' RACE reads again in MiXCR, with one record for every CDR3 protein. The sample yields some 300,000 distinct CDR3 sequences, about 10% seen once. The V gene's germline CDR1 is SQVTM and CDR2 ANQGSEA. With 3 bases removed from V and 1 base from J, the gap between germline ends came to 11 bases. The CDR3 contains 14 residues. Many counts were recorded for this clonotype. The antigen remains unidentified. This specimen consisted of CD4+ T cells sorted from PBMCs, obtained 5 days after the yellow fever booster vaccination. The chain couples TRBV29-1 to TRBJ2-3, with D maybe TRBD2 (5 bases). This receptor was identified in a man between 18 and 29 years old who received the YFV17D yellow fever vaccine. In DNA, the CDR3 is TGCAGCGTTGACCCTTCGGAGGGCACAGATACGCAGTATTTT. Translated, it gives CSVDPSEGTDTQYF.